This T cell receptor (beta chain) stems from a study of shared clonotypes between healthy human individuals. Study background: The study drew on a couple of women and a few men aged 18 to 49 as donors. A donor's plate count was three for CD4 naive and three for CD4 memory; CD8 naive had two and CD8 memory one.

For this clone: Antigen unknown. Different DNA sequences within this sample yield the same CDR3.

Profiling relied on immunoSEQ multiplex PCR, and the TCRdb table lists in-frame clones only, not all of them. The sample has roughly 2.1 million clones; under 95% are singletons. General study results and limits: Investigators collected only blood, and repertoires in tissues likely differ. Donor scarcity curtailed the genetic and exposure-history diversity represented herein.

The naive CD8 fraction comprised CD45RO-negative cells positively selected for CCR7 and excluded terminally differentiated effector memory CD45RA+ cells. The CDR3 has 13 residues. The V end was cut by 6 bases, the J end by 1 base, with 10 bases between. Germline V gives CDR1 MNHEY, CDR2 SMNVEV (reference sequence). The sequencing input was naive CD8+ T cells from PBMCs. The gene calls are TRBV27 and TRBJ2-7; D unresolved. This TCR derives from a man younger than 35 in good health. Some clones in this sample may be carry-over from other donors' samples. The CDR3 sequence: CASSPGRSYEQYF. CDR3 DNA: TGTGCCAGCAGCCCAGGACGGTCCTACGAGCAGTACTTC.